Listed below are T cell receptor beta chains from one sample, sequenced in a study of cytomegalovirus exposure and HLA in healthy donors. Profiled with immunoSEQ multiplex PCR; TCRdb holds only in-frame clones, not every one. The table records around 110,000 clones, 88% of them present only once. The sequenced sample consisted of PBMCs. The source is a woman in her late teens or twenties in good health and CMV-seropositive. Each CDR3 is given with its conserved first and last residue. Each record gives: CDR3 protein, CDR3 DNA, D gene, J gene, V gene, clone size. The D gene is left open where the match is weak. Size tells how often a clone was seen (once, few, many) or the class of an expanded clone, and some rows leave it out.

CDR3: CASGTFGGNTEAFF
DNA: TGTGCCAGCGGGACTTTCGGGGGGAACACTGAAGCTTTCTTT
D: .
J: TRBJ1-1
V: TRBV6-6
size: .

CDR3: CASSLDRSNYGYTF
DNA: TGTGCCAGCAGTTTGGACAGGAGCAACTATGGCTACACCTTC
D: TRBD1
J: TRBJ1-2
V: TRBV27
size: .

CDR3: CASSHRGGGQPQHF
DNA: TGCGCCAGCAGTCATCGGGGGGGAGGACAGCCCCAGCATTTT
D: .
J: TRBJ1-5
V: TRBV23-1
size: .

CDR3: CASSDSGTISQPQHF
DNA: TGTGCCAGCAGTGATAGTGGGACAATTTCCCAGCCCCAGCATTTT
D: .
J: TRBJ1-5
V: TRBV25-1
size: .

CDR3: CASSVTGIQETQYF
DNA: TGTGCCAGCAGCGTGACAGGGATCCAAGAGACCCAGTACTTC
D: TRBD1
J: TRBJ2-5
V: TRBV9
size: .

CDR3: CASSRYSNQPQHF
DNA: TGTGCCAGCAGTCGGTATAGCAATCAGCCCCAGCATTTT
D: .
J: TRBJ1-5
V: TRBV6-1
size: few

CDR3: CASQGAGEKLFF
DNA: TGTGCCAGCCAAGGGGCAGGTGAAAAACTGTTTTTT
D: .
J: TRBJ1-4
V: TRBV18
size: .

CDR3: CASSPRGLGQPQHF
DNA: TGTGCCAGCAGTCCTAGGGGTTTAGGTCAGCCCCAGCATTTT
D: .
J: TRBJ1-5
V: TRBV28
size: .

CDR3: CASSLLGLRGLQETQYF
DNA: TGTGCCAGCAGTTTATTAGGGTTGCGGGGCCTACAAGAGACCCAGTACTTC
D: .
J: TRBJ2-5
V: TRBV27
size: .

CDR3: CASSLSGGGTDTQYF
DNA: TGTGCCAGCAGTTTAAGTGGGGGGGGCACAGATACGCAGTATTTT
D: TRBD2
J: TRBJ2-3
V: TRBV27
size: .

CDR3: CASSLSRGIVNEQFF
DNA: TGTGCCAGCAGCTTAAGTCGGGGAATAGTCAATGAGCAGTTCTTC
D: .
J: TRBJ2-1
V: TRBV7-8
size: .

CDR3: CSAEGRSPNTEAFF
DNA: TGCAGCGCCGAGGGAAGGTCGCCCAACACTGAAGCTTTCTTT
D: .
J: TRBJ1-1
V: TRBV29-1
size: .

CDR3: CASSFSAVMNTEAFF
DNA: TGTGCCAGCAGTTTCTCCGCAGTAATGAACACTGAAGCTTTCTTT
D: .
J: TRBJ1-1
V: TRBV27
size: .

CDR3: CSAPQGDGYTF
DNA: TGCAGTGCCCCACAGGGGGATGGCTACACCTTC
D: TRBD1
J: TRBJ1-2
V: TRBV20-1
size: .

CDR3: CASSLMATVNNQPQHF
DNA: TGTGCCAGCAGTTTAATGGCGACAGTAAACAATCAGCCCCAGCATTTT
D: .
J: TRBJ1-5
V: TRBV28
size: .

CDR3: CASSPGQLNYGYTF
DNA: TGTGCCAGCAGCCCCGGACAGTTAAACTATGGCTACACCTTC
D: .
J: TRBJ1-2
V: TRBV5-6
size: once

CDR3: CASSPLKGANTGELFF
DNA: TGTGCCAGCAGTCCCCTGAAAGGGGCGAACACCGGGGAGCTGTTTTTT
D: .
J: TRBJ2-2
V: TRBV27
size: .

CDR3: CASSRSVAITQFF
DNA: TGTGCCAGCAGTCGGAGTGTGGCGATCACGCAGTTCTTC
D: .
J: TRBJ2-1
V: TRBV7-2
size: .

CDR3: CASSFWEFNEQFF
DNA: TGTGCCAGCAGCTTCTGGGAGTTCAATGAGCAGTTCTTC
D: .
J: TRBJ2-1
V: TRBV7-2
size: once

CDR3: CASGQGDRYEQYF
DNA: TGTGCCAGCGGACAGGGGGATCGCTACGAGCAGTACTTC
D: TRBD1
J: TRBJ2-7
V: TRBV6-5
size: .

CDR3: CASGAPHYGYTF
DNA: TGTGCCAGCGGGGCCCCCCACTATGGCTACACCTTC
D: .
J: TRBJ1-2
V: TRBV28
size: .

CDR3: CASSVGGQGFHNSPLHF
DNA: TGTGCCAGCAGCGTAGGAGGACAGGGTTTCCATAATTCACCCCTCCACTTT
D: TRBD1
J: TRBJ1-6
V: TRBV9
size: .

CDR3: CASSPPTGGRWTGELFF
DNA: TGTGCCAGCTCACCACCGACAGGGGGAAGATGGACCGGGGAGCTGTTTTTT
D: TRBD1
J: TRBJ2-2
V: TRBV18
size: .

CDR3: CASSLGDRGTPQHF
DNA: TGTGCCAGCAGCTTAGGGGACAGGGGTACGCCCCAGCATTTT
D: TRBD1
J: TRBJ1-5
V: TRBV7-8
size: .

CDR3: CASSSGLRSYNEQFF
DNA: TGTGCCAGCAGTTCGGGTCTCCGATCGTACAATGAGCAGTTCTTC
D: .
J: TRBJ2-1
V: TRBV28
size: .

CDR3: CASSQDLGTWPGNTIYF
DNA: TGTGCCAGCAGCCAAGATCTGGGGACATGGCCTGGAAACACCATATATTTT
D: .
J: TRBJ1-3
V: TRBV14
size: .

CDR3: CASSEARVAGAGQFF
DNA: TGTGCCAGCAGTGAAGCGCGGGTAGCGGGGGCCGGGCAGTTCTTC
D: TRBD2
J: TRBJ2-1
V: TRBV6-1
size: .